One sample yielded the 32 T cell receptor beta chains listed below, sequenced in a study of Ad26.COV2.S vaccination and SARS-CoV-2 variants. Treatment noted: some 20 received Ad26.COV2.S at low or high dose, single or two shots; 5 received placebo; per-sample allocation not given. Sampling was done on day 63 after the first vaccine or placebo injection. Sequencing used immunoSEQ multiplex PCR; TCRdb keeps in-frame clones, though not all of them. The sample lists about 480,000 clones; roughly 87% were seen once. The sample consisted of peripheral blood, taken in a trial of Ad26.COV2.S vaccine versus placebo. Source of these receptors: a person between 18 and 59 years old who received the Ad26.COV2.S COVID-19 vaccine or a placebo.

The J gene is TRBJ1-2, the V gene TRBV7-9, with D tentatively TRBD1 (6 bases). This CDR3 comprises 14 residues. Germline V CDR1 and CDR2: SEHNR, FQNEAQ (reference sequence). Deletions cut 3 bases from V and 8 bases from J, with 16 bases between. Here the CDR3 DNA reads TGTGCCAGCAGCTTCGGGGGCGAAACGGAGGGCTACACCTTC. Its protein is CASSFGGETEGYTF.

V is TRBV6-5 and J is TRBJ1-5; D might be TRBD1 (6 bases). From germline, CDR1 is MNHEY and CDR2 SVGAGI. V shed 6 bases and J shed 3 bases, with 12 bases lying between them. The CDR3 has 14 amino acids. The CDR3 nucleotides read TGTGCCAGCAGCAAGGGGGGGCTCAATCAGCCCCAGCATTTT. Translating it yields CASSKGGLNQPQHF.

This chain connects TRBV7-2 to TRBJ2-3; perhaps TRBD2 as D (6 bases). Germline CDR1 reads SGHTA; CDR2 reads FQGNSA. V was cut by 8 bases and J by 3 bases, with 15 bases left in between. The CDR3 has 14 residues. CDR3 residues: CASAPGLGTDTQYF. CDR3 DNA: TGTGCCAGCGCCCCGGGACTTGGGACAGATACGCAGTATTTT.

The chain uses TRBV28 and TRBJ2-3; D might be TRBD1 or TRBD2, each matching 5 bases. The V gene lost 4 bases and the J gene lost 6 bases, with 26 bases spanning the gap. Germline lookup yields CDR1 MDHEN and CDR2 SYDVKM. The CDR3 is 18 amino acids. DNA of the CDR3: TGTGCCAGCAGTTCCCCCCAGAGAGCCGCAGAGGGGTGGGATACGCAGTATTTT. It codes for CASSSPQRAAEGWDTQYF.

The V and J genes are TRBV7-3 and TRBJ1-1; D not certain. Per the germline V gene, CDR1 is SGHTA and CDR2 is FQGTGA. Trimming shortened V by 1 base and J by 6 bases, and 9 bases separated the two germline ends. The CDR3 runs to 13 residues. Here the CDR3 reads CASSLNAPAEAFF. The CDR3 region has the DNA TGTGCCAGCAGCTTAAATGCGCCGGCTGAAGCTTTCTTT.

A single count supports this clone. The V call is TRBV7-2, the J call TRBJ1-1; 7 bases map to TRBD1. The CDR3 has 14 residues. CDR1 SGHTA and CDR2 FQGNSA come from the germline V gene. After removal of 5 bases from V and 7 bases from J, the junction contained 10 bases not matched to a gene. The CDR3: CASSPDRAGLEAFF. The CDR3, as DNA: TGTGCCAGCAGCCCCGACAGGGCCGGTCTTGAAGCTTTCTTT.

The sample holds one count of this clone. The chain employs TRBV19 and TRBJ2-1; 8 nucleotides agree with TRBD2. The CDR3 has 14 residues. V was pared by 1 base and J by 6 bases, with 2 bases of the junction left unmatched. CDR1 and CDR2 (germline): LNHDA, SQIVND (reference sequence). The CDR3 spells CASSIVAGGNEQFF. CDR3 bases: TGTGCCAGTAGTATAGTTGCGGGAGGCAATGAGCAGTTCTTC.

The chain employs TRBV28 and TRBJ1-6, with D hard to call. Germline V gene data show CDR1 as MDHEN and CDR2 as SYDVKM. CDR3 length equals 12 residues. V was cut by 7 bases and J by 9 bases, with 10 bases left in between. CDR3 coding DNA: TGTGCCAGCATGGACGTACCTTCACCCCTCCACTTT. This codes for CASMDVPSPLHF.

As for this clone: The junction departs from the called germline gene at one end, perhaps through a read error. The CDR3 DNA is TGTGCCAGCAGCCTCACCCGGGGGAATGGGCAGTTCTTC. This gives the protein CASSLTRGNGQFF. The V call is TRBV9, the J call TRBJ2-1; perhaps TRBD2 as D (6 bases). Germline lookup yields CDR1 SGDLS and CDR2 YYNGEE. The length of the CDR3 is 13 residues. The entire variable domain, with the rest obtained from reference TRBV9 and TRBJ2-1, is as follows: DSGVTQTPKHLITATGQRVTLRCSPRSGDLSVYWYQQSLDQGLQFLIQYYNGEERAKGNILERFSAQQFPDLHSELNLSSLELGDSALYFCASSLTRGNGQFFGPGTRLTVL.

The V call is TRBV6-2 or TRBV6-3, the J call TRBJ2-7, with D maybe TRBD2 (5 bases). The V end was cut by 0 bases, the J end by 3 bases, with 9 bases between. This CDR3 is 14 amino acids long. Germline CDR1 and CDR2: MNHEY and SVGEGT. In DNA form, the CDR3 reads TGTGCCAGCAGTTACTCGAGGGCAGGCTACGAGCAGTACTTC. It codes for CASSYSRAGYEQYF.

V usage is TRBV27 and J usage is TRBJ1-5, with D possibly TRBD1 on 6 matching bases. This CDR3 is built from 15 residues. The V gene's germline CDR1 is MNHEY and CDR2 SMNVEV (reference sequence). Between the trimmed V and J ends, which lost 2 bases and 4 bases, there was a span of 12 bases. CDR3 amino acids: CASSLEGHTNQPQHF. The CDR3 DNA follows: TGTGCCAGCAGTTTAGAGGGACATACTAATCAGCCCCAGCATTTT.

The gene calls are TRBV5-1 and TRBJ2-7, with D perhaps matching TRBD2 (6 bases). CDR3 size: 14 residues. The V end was cut by 5 bases, the J end by 0 bases, with 12 bases between. The germline gives CDR1 SGHRS, CDR2 YFSETQ. CDR3 loop: CASRREISSYEQYF. The CDR3 DNA follows: TGCGCCAGCAGACGGGAGATTAGCTCCTACGAGCAGTACTTC.

This rearrangement joins TRBV7-9 to TRBJ2-3; 8 bases agree with TRBD1. J gave up 2 bases and V 5 bases, and 6 bases lay outside the gene matches. Germline values: CDR1 SEHNR, CDR2 FQNEAQ (reference sequence). This CDR3 is 15 amino acids long. The CDR3 here is CASSRTGGFTDTQYF. The CDR3 nucleotides read TGTGCCAGCAGCCGTACAGGGGGATTCACAGATACGCAGTATTTT.

This chain connects TRBV7-2 to TRBJ2-6; D unclear. The V end was cut by 5 bases, the J end by 5 bases, with 10 bases between. Germline CDR1 and CDR2: SGHTA and FQGNSA. The CDR3 runs 14 residues. The chain's CDR3 is CASSPVSWANVLTF. The DNA of the CDR3 is TGTGCCAGCAGCCCCGTCTCGTGGGCCAACGTCCTGACTTTC.

The chain joins TRBV6-5 to TRBJ1-5; the D gene is possibly TRBD1 (5 bases). The V end lost 5 bases, the J end lost 4 bases, and 15 bases lay between the germline ends. The CDR3 is 15 amino acids. Per the germline V gene, CDR1 is MNHEY and CDR2 is SVGAGI. The CDR3 loop reads CASSRVPTGNQPQHF. The CDR3 DNA follows: TGTGCCAGCAGTAGAGTCCCCACAGGTAATCAGCCCCAGCATTTT.

This chain uses TRBV15 with TRBJ2-2; TRBD1 agrees at 11 bases. The V segment lost 3 bases and the J segment 8 bases; nucleotides outside the gene matches: 5. The CDR3 contains 15 residues. Germline loops: CDR1 LNHNV, CDR2 YYDKDF (reference sequence). CDR3 coding DNA: TGTGCCACCAGCAGGGACAGGGGGCGGTCTGGGGAGCTGTTTTTT. Translating gives CATSRDRGRSGELFF. Full variable domain (missing parts from reference TRBV15 and TRBJ2-2): DAMVIQNPRYQVTQFGKPVTLSCSQTLNHNVMYWYQQKSSQAPKLLFHYYDKDFNNEADTPDNFQSRRPNTSFCFLDIRSPGLGDTAMYLCATSRDRGRSGELFFGEGSRLTVL.

The chain carries TRBV19 and TRBJ2-7; D not resolved. CDR1 LNHDA and CDR2 SQIVND come from the germline V gene (reference sequence). The ends were cut back, 5 bases at V and 6 bases at J, with 14 bases in the middle. The CDR3 runs 13 residues. The CDR3 spells CASSLFLRAEQYF. The DNA for the CDR3 is TGTGCCAGTAGTTTATTCCTGCGTGCCGAGCAGTACTTC.

The genes are TRBV30 and TRBJ2-7; D may match TRBD1 or TRBD2 (5 bases each). The CDR3 spans 13 residues. With 0 bases removed from V and 4 bases from J, the gap between germline ends came to 10 bases. CDR1 GTSNPN and CDR2 SVGIG come from the germline V gene (reference sequence). CDR3 sequence (DNA): TGTGCCTGGAGTGTACGGGGCGGGTACGAGCAGTACTTC. Its translation: CAWSVRGGYEQYF.

The gene calls are TRBV7-2 and TRBJ1-6; possibly TRBD1 for D (6 bases). Deletions cut 5 bases from V and 12 bases from J, with 11 bases between. Germline CDR1 and CDR2: SGHTA and FQGNSA. The CDR3 runs 12 residues. The CDR3 loop reads CASSTTGLPLHF. The CDR3 DNA is TGTGCCAGCAGCACTACAGGGTTACCCCTCCACTTT.

The chain joins TRBV13 to TRBJ2-1, with TRBD2 matching 12 bases. Trimming removed 3 bases from V and 5 bases from J; junction bases left unmatched: 8. CDR1 is PRHDT and CDR2 is FYEKMQ in the germline V gene (reference sequence). This CDR3 spans 17 amino acids. This chain's CDR3 is CASSFWTSGDQHNEQFF. CDR3 sequence (DNA): TGTGCCAGCAGCTTTTGGACTAGCGGGGACCAACACAATGAGCAGTTCTTC.

The chain recombines TRBV29-1 with TRBJ2-5, with 8 bases aligning to TRBD1. The germline CDR1 and CDR2 sequences are SQVTM and ANQGSEA. The CDR3 runs to 13 residues. V lost 5 bases and J lost 2; bases outside the gene matches: 4. The CDR3, as DNA: TGCAGCGTTATAAGACAGGGGCAAGAGACCCAGTACTTC. Its translation is CSVIRQGQETQYF.

This chain joins TRBV2 and TRBJ1-5; D call uncertain. The germline CDR1 and CDR2 sequences are SNHLY and FYNNEI. This CDR3 region has 13 residues. Trimming took 6 bases from V and 1 from J, leaving 7 bases between them. The CDR3 loop reads CASSLESNQPQHF. The CDR3 bases are TGTGCCAGCAGCCTCGAGAGCAATCAGCCCCAGCATTTT.

A few counts support this clone. The chain carries TRBV6-1 and TRBJ1-1; D gene uncertain. Trimming shortened V by 1 base and J by 6 bases, and 3 bases separated the two germline ends. Germline CDR1 is MNHNS and CDR2 is SASEGT. The CDR3 has 11 amino acids. CDR3 protein: CASSEEAEAFF. The CDR3 nucleotides read TGTGCCAGCAGTGAAGAAGCTGAAGCTTTCTTT.

The CDR3 DNA reads as TGCAGCGTTGGTTCCCGGGGGGCTGGTTTAGGCGAGCAGTACTTC. This gives the protein CSVGSRGAGLGEQYF. The chain combines TRBV29-1 with TRBJ2-7; D might be TRBD2 (7 bases). The CDR3 is 15 amino acids. CDR1 is SQVTM and CDR2 is ANQGSEA in the germline V gene. The V end was cut by 4 bases, the J end by 6 bases, with 22 bases between.

The chain employs TRBV2 and TRBJ1-6; TRBD1 agrees at 7 bases. The trim removed 0 bases at V and 4 bases at J, leaving 3 bases unmatched. This CDR3 comprises 16 residues. Germline V gene lookup returns CDR1 SNHLY and CDR2 FYNNEI. CDR3: CASSEAGGQYNSPLHF. CDR3 coding DNA: TGTGCCAGCAGTGAAGCGGGGGGACAGTATAATTCACCCCTCCACTTT.

The chain is built from TRBV30 and TRBJ1-1; D uncertain. The CDR3 consists of 12 residues. Per germline, CDR1 GTSNPN and CDR2 SVGIG (reference sequence). The V and J ends lost 4 bases and 2 bases respectively, with 8 bases between them. The CDR3 DNA reads TGTGCCTGGACATTCGGTAACACTGAAGCTTTCTTT. Amino acid sequence: CAWTFGNTEAFF.

The rearrangement uses TRBV19 and TRBJ1-5; a weak D match, TRBD1 (5 bases). The germline V and J ends were trimmed by 6 bases and 2 bases, with 17 bases remaining between them. The germline V gene has CDR1 LNHDA and CDR2 SQIVND (reference sequence). This CDR3 spans 16 amino acids. The CDR3 loop reads CASRPAQGIRNQPQHF. The CDR3 DNA reads TGTGCCAGTAGACCCGCCCAGGGTATTCGCAATCAGCCCCAGCATTTT.

The V and J genes are TRBV6-5 and TRBJ2-5, with D hard to call. The CDR3 totals 15 residues. Germline V CDR1 and CDR2: MNHEY, SVGAGI. Trimming pared 0 bases from V and 4 bases from J, leaving 12 bases between. The CDR3 region has the DNA TGTGCCAGCAGTTACTCTATCCAGCCAGCAGAGACCCAGTACTTC. It codes for CASSYSIQPAETQYF.

This chain connects TRBV7-2 to TRBJ2-1; TRBD2 aligns across 14 bases. Germline CDR1 and CDR2: SGHTA and FQGNSA. V gave up 0 bases and J gave up 10 bases; unmatched junction bases: 11. The CDR3 length is 18 residues. The CDR3 sequence: CASSLAWPGTSGRREQFF. As DNA, the CDR3 is TGTGCCAGCAGCTTAGCTTGGCCCGGGACTAGCGGGAGAAGAGAGCAGTTCTTC. The full variable domain, completed using reference TRBV7-2 and TRBJ2-1, is GAGVSQSPSNKVTEKGKDVELRCDPISGHTALYWYRQSLGQGLEFLIYFQGNSAPDKSGLPSDRFSAERTGGSVSTLTIQRTQQEDSAVYLCASSLAWPGTSGRREQFFGPGTRLTVL.

J is TRBJ2-3 and V is TRBV6-6; 11 bases match TRBD2. Trimming removed 5 bases from V and 0 bases from J; junction bases left unmatched: 4. The CDR3 has 16 residues. Per the germline V gene, CDR1 is MNHNY and CDR2 is SVGAGI (reference sequence). CDR3 loop: CASSGTSGSSTDTQYF. Here the CDR3 DNA reads TGTGCCAGCAGTGGGACTAGCGGCTCTAGCACAGATACGCAGTATTTT.

With regard to this clone: Its ends do not fully match the called genes, so a read error is possible. The rearrangement links TRBV7-7 to TRBJ2-2; 8 bases agree with TRBD1. This CDR3 is built from 14 residues. Germline CDR1 reads SSHAT; CDR2 reads FNYEAQ (reference sequence). The CDR3: CASSPQGAAGELFF. The CDR3 DNA reads TGTGCTAGCAGCCCCCAGGGGGCCGCCGGGGAGCTGTTTTTT.

J is TRBJ2-5 and V is TRBV6-6, with 8 bases identical to TRBD1. This CDR3 has 15 amino acids. V was clipped by 5 bases and J by 4 bases; unmatched bases: 9. Germline values: CDR1 MNHNY, CDR2 SVGAGI (reference sequence). CDR3 coding DNA: TGTGCCAGCAGTCCTCAGGGGGCTCGGGGAGAGACCCAGTACTTC. Its protein product is CASSPQGARGETQYF.